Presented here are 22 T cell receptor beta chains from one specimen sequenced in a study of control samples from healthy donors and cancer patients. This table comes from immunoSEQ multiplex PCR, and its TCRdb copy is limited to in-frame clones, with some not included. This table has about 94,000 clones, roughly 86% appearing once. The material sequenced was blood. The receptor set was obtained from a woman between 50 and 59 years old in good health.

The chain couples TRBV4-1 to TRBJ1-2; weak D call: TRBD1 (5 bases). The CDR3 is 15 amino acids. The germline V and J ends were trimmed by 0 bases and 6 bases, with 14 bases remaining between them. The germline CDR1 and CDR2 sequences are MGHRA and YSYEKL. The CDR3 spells CASSQDPEGRNGYTF. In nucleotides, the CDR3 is TGCGCCAGCAGCCAAGATCCCGAGGGACGGAATGGCTACACCTTC.

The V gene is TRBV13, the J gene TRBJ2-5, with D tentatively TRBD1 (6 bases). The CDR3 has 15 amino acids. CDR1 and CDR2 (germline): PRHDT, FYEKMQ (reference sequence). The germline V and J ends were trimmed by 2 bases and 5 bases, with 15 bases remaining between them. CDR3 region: CASSLTGRGRETQYF. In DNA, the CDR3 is TGTGCCAGCAGCTTAACGGGCAGGGGCCGGGAGACCCAGTACTTC.

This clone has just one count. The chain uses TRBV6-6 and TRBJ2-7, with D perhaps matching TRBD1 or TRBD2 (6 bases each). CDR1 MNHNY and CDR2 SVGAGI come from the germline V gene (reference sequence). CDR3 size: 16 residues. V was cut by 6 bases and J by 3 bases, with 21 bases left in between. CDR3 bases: TGTGCCAGCAGCCGAACTCGGGGGCCTCTCGACTACGAGCAGTACTTC. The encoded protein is CASSRTRGPLDYEQYF.

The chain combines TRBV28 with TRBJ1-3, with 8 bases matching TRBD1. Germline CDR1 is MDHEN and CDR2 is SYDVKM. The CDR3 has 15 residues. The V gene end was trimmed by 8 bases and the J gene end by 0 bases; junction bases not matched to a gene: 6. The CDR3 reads CASGDRSYSGNTIYF. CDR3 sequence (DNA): TGTGCCAGCGGGGACAGGTCGTACTCTGGAAACACCATATATTTT.

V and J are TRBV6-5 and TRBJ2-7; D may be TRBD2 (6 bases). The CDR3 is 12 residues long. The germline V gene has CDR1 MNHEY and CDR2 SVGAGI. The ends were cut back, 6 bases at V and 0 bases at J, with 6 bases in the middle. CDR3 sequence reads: CASRGGSYEQYF. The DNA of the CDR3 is TGTGCCAGCAGGGGGGGCTCCTACGAGCAGTACTTC.

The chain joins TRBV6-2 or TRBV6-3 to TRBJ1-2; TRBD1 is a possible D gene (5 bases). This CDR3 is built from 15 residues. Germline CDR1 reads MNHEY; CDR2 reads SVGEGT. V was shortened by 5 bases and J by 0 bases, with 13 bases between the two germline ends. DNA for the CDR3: TGTGCCAGCAGTCCCCGGGGAGGGGCTAACTATGGCTACACCTTC. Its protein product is CASSPRGGANYGYTF.

In nucleotides, the CDR3 is TGCAGTGCTAGTTGGCGGGGTCAGCCCCAGCATTTT. It yields the protein CSASWRGQPQHF. This rearrangement joins TRBV20-1 to TRBJ1-5; D gene uncertain. The germline V gene encodes CDR1 DFQATT and CDR2 SNEGSKA (reference sequence). The V gene lost 3 bases and the J gene lost 6 bases, with 9 bases spanning the gap. This CDR3 region has 12 residues.

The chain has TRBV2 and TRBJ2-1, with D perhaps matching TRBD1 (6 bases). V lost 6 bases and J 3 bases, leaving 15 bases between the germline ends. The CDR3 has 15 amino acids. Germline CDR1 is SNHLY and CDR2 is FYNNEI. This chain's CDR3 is CASRPDGDIYNEQFF. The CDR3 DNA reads TGTGCCAGCAGACCTGATGGGGACATCTACAATGAGCAGTTCTTC.

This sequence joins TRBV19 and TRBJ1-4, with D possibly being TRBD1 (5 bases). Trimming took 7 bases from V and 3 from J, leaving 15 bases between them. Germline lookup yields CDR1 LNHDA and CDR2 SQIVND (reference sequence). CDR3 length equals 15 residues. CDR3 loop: CASTLIGGANEKLFF. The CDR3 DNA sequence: TGTGCCAGTACCCTGATCGGAGGGGCTAATGAAAAACTGTTTTTT.

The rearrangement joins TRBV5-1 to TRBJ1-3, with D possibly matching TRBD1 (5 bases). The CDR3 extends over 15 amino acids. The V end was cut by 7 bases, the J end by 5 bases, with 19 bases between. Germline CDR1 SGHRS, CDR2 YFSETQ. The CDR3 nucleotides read TGCGCCAGCCGCGTATCGGGGGGAGGTCGAAACACCATATATTTT. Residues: CASRVSGGGRNTIYF.

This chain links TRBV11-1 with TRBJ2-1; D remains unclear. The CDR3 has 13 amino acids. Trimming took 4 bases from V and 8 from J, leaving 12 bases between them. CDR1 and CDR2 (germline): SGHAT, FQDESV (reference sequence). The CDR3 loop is CASSYGPGDEQFF. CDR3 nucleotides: TGTGCCAGCAGCTATGGTCCCGGCGATGAGCAGTTCTTC.

The CDR3 nucleotides are TGTGCCAGCAGCTTAAGCTTGGGGGGAGAGACCCAGTACTTC. The encoded protein is CASSLSLGGETQYF. The rearrangement uses TRBV7-2 and TRBJ2-5; a weak D match, TRBD2 (6 bases). The germline V and J ends were trimmed by 2 bases and 4 bases, with 11 bases remaining between them. CDR1 and CDR2 (germline): SGHTA, FQGNSA. This CDR3 region has 14 residues.

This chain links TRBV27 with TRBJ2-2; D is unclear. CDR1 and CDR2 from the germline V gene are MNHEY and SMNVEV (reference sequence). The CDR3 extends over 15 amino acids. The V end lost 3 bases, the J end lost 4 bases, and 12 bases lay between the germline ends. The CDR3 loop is CASSLLTGFTGELFF. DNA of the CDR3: TGTGCCAGCAGTTTGTTAACCGGTTTCACCGGGGAGCTGTTTTTT.

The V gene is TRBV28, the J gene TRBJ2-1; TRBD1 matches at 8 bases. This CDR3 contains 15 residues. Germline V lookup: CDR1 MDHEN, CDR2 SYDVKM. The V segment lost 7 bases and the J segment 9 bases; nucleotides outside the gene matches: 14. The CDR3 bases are TGTGCCAGCACCCTGCTGACAGGGGCAGCTATTGAGCAGTTCTTC. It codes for CASTLLTGAAIEQFF.

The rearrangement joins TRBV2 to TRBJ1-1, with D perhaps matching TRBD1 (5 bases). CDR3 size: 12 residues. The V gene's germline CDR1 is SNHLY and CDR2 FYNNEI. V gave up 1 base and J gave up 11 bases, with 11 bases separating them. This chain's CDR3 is CASSEGGGKAFF. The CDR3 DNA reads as TGTGCCAGCAGTGAAGGGGGGGGTAAGGCTTTCTTT.

Written as DNA, the CDR3 is TGTGCCAGCAGCTCGTACAGGGGCCCTTCGCTATATGGCTACACCTTC. It encodes CASSSYRGPSLYGYTF. This chain links TRBV11-2 with TRBJ1-2; 7 bases align to TRBD1. Germline assignment: CDR1 SGHAT and CDR2 FQNNGV. The CDR3 runs 16 residues. J was trimmed by 5 bases and V by 4 bases; bases with no gene match: 13.

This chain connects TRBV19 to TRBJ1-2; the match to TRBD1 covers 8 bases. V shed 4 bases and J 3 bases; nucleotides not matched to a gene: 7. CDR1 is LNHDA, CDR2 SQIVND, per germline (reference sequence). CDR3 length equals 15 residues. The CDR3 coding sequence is TGTGCCAGTAGTAGGGGACAGGACCCCTACTATGGCTACACCTTC. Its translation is CASSRGQDPYYGYTF.

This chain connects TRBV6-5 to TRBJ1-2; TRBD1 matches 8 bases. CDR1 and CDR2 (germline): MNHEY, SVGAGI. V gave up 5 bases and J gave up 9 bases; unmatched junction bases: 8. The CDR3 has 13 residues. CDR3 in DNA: TGTGCCAGCAGTCGCGACAGGGGCCTCCGCTACACCTTC. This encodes CASSRDRGLRYTF.

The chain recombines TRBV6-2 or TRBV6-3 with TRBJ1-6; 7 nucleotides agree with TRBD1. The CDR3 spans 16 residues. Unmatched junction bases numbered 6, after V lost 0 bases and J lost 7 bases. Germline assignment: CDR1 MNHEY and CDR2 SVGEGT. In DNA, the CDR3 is TGTGCCAGCAGTTACTCGACCCTGGACAGGAATTCACCCCTCCACTTT. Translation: CASSYSTLDRNSPLHF.

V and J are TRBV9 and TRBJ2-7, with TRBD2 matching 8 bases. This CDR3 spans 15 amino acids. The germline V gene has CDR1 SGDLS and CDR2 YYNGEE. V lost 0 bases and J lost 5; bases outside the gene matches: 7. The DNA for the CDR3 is TGTGCCAGCAGCGTAGGGGTTAGCGGGATGCACGAGCAGTACTTC. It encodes CASSVGVSGMHEQYF.

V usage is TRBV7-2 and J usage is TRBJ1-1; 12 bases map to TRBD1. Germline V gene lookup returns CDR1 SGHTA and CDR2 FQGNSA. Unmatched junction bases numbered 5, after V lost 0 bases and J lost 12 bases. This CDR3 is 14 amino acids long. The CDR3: CASSLAWDRGQSFF. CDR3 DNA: TGTGCCAGCAGCTTAGCGTGGGACAGGGGGCAGTCTTTCTTT. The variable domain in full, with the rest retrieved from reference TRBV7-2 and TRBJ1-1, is GAGVSQSPSNKVTEKGKDVELRCDPISGHTALYWYRQSLGQGLEFLIYFQGNSAPDKSGLPSDRFSAERTGGSVSTLTIQRTQQEDSAVYLCASSLAWDRGQSFFGQGTRLTVV.

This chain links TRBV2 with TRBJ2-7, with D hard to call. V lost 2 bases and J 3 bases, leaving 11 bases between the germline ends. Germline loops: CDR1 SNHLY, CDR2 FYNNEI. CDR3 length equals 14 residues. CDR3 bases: TGTGCCAGCAGTGAACTTGATAGCAGCTACGAGCAGTACTTC. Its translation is CASSELDSSYEQYF.